Listed below are T cell receptor beta chains from one sample, sequenced in a study of immune evolution from preneoplasia to lung adenocarcinoma. Libraries were prepared by immunoSEQ multiplex PCR; TCRdb keeps only in-frame clonotypes and omits some of them. The data contain about 4,000 clones, 45% to 50% of them seen just once; the ten biggest clones take up less than 7.5%. What was sequenced was FFPE normal lung tissue adjacent to the tumor. These receptors came from a person between 45 and 65 years old with lung adenocarcinoma. The CDR3 runs from the conserved cysteine through the conserved F or W. A D gene is named only where the DNA matches it firmly. Clone size is stated in some rows and not others, as once, few, many or a class when expanded.

j_call: TRBJ2-7
v_call: TRBV5-1
d_call: TRBD2
clone_size: .
cdr3_aa: CASSRTSSPTYEQYF
cdr3_nt: TGCGCCAGCAGCCGGACTAGTTCTCCAACCTACGAGCAGTACTTC

j_call: TRBJ2-2
v_call: TRBV10-3
d_call: .
clone_size: .
cdr3_aa: CAIGGKPGELFF
cdr3_nt: TGTGCCATCGGAGGAAAGCCCGGGGAGCTGTTTTTT

j_call: TRBJ2-5
v_call: TRBV5-1
d_call: .
clone_size: .
cdr3_aa: CASSLGGGPQETQYF
cdr3_nt: TGCGCCAGCAGCTTGGGCGGGGGCCCACAAGAGACCCAGTACTTC

j_call: TRBJ1-5
v_call: TRBV30
d_call: .
clone_size: few
cdr3_aa: CAWSVSGNHNQPQHF
cdr3_nt: TGTGCCTGGAGTGTGTCGGGTAATCACAATCAGCCCCAGCATTTT

j_call: TRBJ1-1
v_call: TRBV4-1
d_call: TRBD1
clone_size: few
cdr3_aa: CASSPPGQTNTEAFF
cdr3_nt: TGCGCCAGCAGCCCACCGGGACAGACAAACACTGAAGCTTTCTTT

j_call: TRBJ2-3
v_call: TRBV12-5
d_call: .
clone_size: .
cdr3_aa: CARGHITDTQYF
cdr3_nt: TGTGCTAGGGGACATATCACAGATACGCAGTATTTT

j_call: TRBJ2-1
v_call: TRBV4-1
d_call: TRBD1
clone_size: .
cdr3_aa: CASSQGGQYDEQFF
cdr3_nt: TGCGCCAGCAGCCAAGGGGGACAGTACGATGAGCAGTTCTTC

j_call: TRBJ1-5
v_call: TRBV30
d_call: .
clone_size: few
cdr3_aa: CAWKSQADNQPQHF
cdr3_nt: TGTGCCTGGAAGTCACAGGCTGATAATCAGCCCCAGCATTTT

j_call: TRBJ2-1
v_call: TRBV19
d_call: .
clone_size: .
cdr3_aa: CASMTFDEQFF
cdr3_nt: TGTGCCAGTATGACATTCGATGAGCAGTTCTTC

j_call: TRBJ2-7
v_call: TRBV28
d_call: TRBD1
clone_size: .
cdr3_aa: CASSTTTGVDSYEQYF
cdr3_nt: TGTGCCAGCAGTACTACGACAGGGGTTGACTCCTACGAGCAGTACTTC

j_call: TRBJ2-2
v_call: TRBV9
d_call: .
clone_size: few
cdr3_aa: CASSVAGQNTGELFF
cdr3_nt: TGTGCCAGCAGCGTAGCCGGGCAAAACACCGGGGAGCTGTTTTTT